These 31 T cell receptor beta chains came from one sample sequenced in a study of shared clonotypes between healthy human individuals. Profiling relied on immunoSEQ multiplex PCR, and the TCRdb table lists in-frame clones only, not all of them. The data contain some 2,500,000 clones, 92% of them singletons. Sequenced material: naive CD4+ T cells from PBMCs. Subset here: CD45RA+ positively selected. The origin of the receptors is a man younger than 30 in good health. Some clones in this sample may be carry-over from other donors' samples.

V usage is TRBV14 and J usage is TRBJ1-2, with a weak D call TRBD1 (6 bases). The CDR3 is 14 residues long. Germline V lookup: CDR1 SGHDN, CDR2 FVKESK. V gave up 4 bases and J gave up 2 bases, with 11 bases separating them. The CDR3 sequence is CASSPQGNNYGYTF. CDR3 sequence (DNA): TGTGCCAGCAGCCCCCAGGGGAACAACTATGGCTACACCTTC. The full variable domain, in which reference TRBV14 and TRBJ1-2 provide the parts outside the CDR3, is EAGVTQFPSHSVIEKGQTVTLRCDPISGHDNLYWYRRVMGKEIKFLLHFVKESKQDESGMPNNRFLAERTGGTYSTLKVQPAELEDSGVYFCASSPQGNNYGYTFGSGTRLTVV.

This rearrangement joins TRBV7-3 to TRBJ2-2; a possible D gene is TRBD2 (6 bases). The V gene's germline CDR1 is SGHTA and CDR2 FQGTGA. V was shortened by 3 bases and J by 0 bases, with 14 bases between the two germline ends. The CDR3 sequence is 17 residues long. The CDR3, as DNA: TGTGCCAGCAGCTTGCGGGGTTCCCCATCGAACACCGGGGAGCTGTTTTTT. It encodes CASSLRGSPSNTGELFF.

This clone was counted once. V and J are TRBV4-1 and TRBJ1-5; 7 nucleotides align to TRBD1. Trimming at V came to 3 bases and at J to 3 bases, leaving 11 bases not matched to a gene. The CDR3 is 17 amino acids. Per germline, CDR1 MGHRA and CDR2 YSYEKL. CDR3 protein: CASSHPAQGVFNQPQHF. The CDR3 DNA sequence: TGCGCCAGCAGCCACCCCGCCCAGGGGGTTTTCAATCAGCCCCAGCATTTT.

This rearrangement joins TRBV27 to TRBJ1-3, with D possibly being TRBD1 (5 bases). CDR3 length: 15 amino acids. V lost 8 bases and J 1 base, leaving 15 bases between the germline ends. Germline lookup yields CDR1 MNHEY and CDR2 SMNVEV (reference sequence). CDR3 loop: CASPHPGGSGNTIYF. The CDR3 DNA is TGTGCCAGCCCCCACCCGGGGGGATCTGGAAACACCATATATTTT.

The V and J genes are TRBV29-1 and TRBJ1-1, with unresolved D. Germline loops: CDR1 SQVTM, CDR2 ANQGSEA. CDR3 length: 13 amino acids. Trimming left V 3 bases short and J 0 bases short, with 8 bases between. The CDR3 spells CSVEMLLNTEAFF. CDR3 nucleotides: TGCAGCGTTGAGATGCTCTTGAACACTGAAGCTTTCTTT.

V usage is TRBV5-1 and J usage is TRBJ1-5, with D maybe TRBD1 (6 bases). The CDR3 runs to 15 residues. The V gene's germline CDR1 is SGHRS and CDR2 YFSETQ. V was cut by 0 bases and J by 4 bases, with 11 bases left in between. CDR3 residues: CASSLDGTRNQPQHF. The CDR3 DNA follows: TGCGCCAGCAGCTTGGACGGGACAAGAAATCAGCCCCAGCATTTT.

This clone has a single count. The chain has TRBV30 and TRBJ2-7, with 11 bases matching TRBD1. CDR3 size: 16 residues. Germline loops: CDR1 GTSNPN, CDR2 SVGIG (reference sequence). J gave up 7 bases and V 1 base, and 12 bases lay outside the gene matches. The chain's CDR3 is CAWSESPGQGVWEQYF. DNA for the CDR3: TGTGCCTGGAGTGAATCGCCGGGACAGGGGGTTTGGGAGCAGTACTTC.

A note on this clone: Other nucleotide sequences from this sample produce the same CDR3. The rearrangement joins TRBV30 to TRBJ1-3, with D tentatively TRBD1 (5 bases). V gave up 0 bases and J gave up 0 bases, with 6 bases separating them. Per germline, CDR1 GTSNPN and CDR2 SVGIG (reference sequence). The CDR3 runs 14 residues. The DNA for the CDR3 is TGTGCCTGGAGTGTGGGACGCTCTGGAAACACCATATATTTT. This sequence encodes CAWSVGRSGNTIYF.

The chain employs TRBV28 and TRBJ1-2; D is unclear. With 5 bases removed from V and 7 bases from J, the gap between germline ends came to 11 bases. CDR1 MDHEN and CDR2 SYDVKM come from the germline V gene. The CDR3 runs 12 residues. CDR3 DNA: TGTGCCAGCAGTGACGGGAGGTCTGGCTACACCTTC. Translation gives CASSDGRSGYTF.

This clone was observed a few times. V usage is TRBV29-1 and J usage is TRBJ1-1; D may be TRBD1 (6 bases). Germline lookup yields CDR1 SQVTM and CDR2 ANQGSEA. Trimming removed 7 bases from V and 0 bases from J, with 12 bases in between. The CDR3 runs 13 residues. CDR3 amino acids: CSAPGQMNTEAFF. CDR3 bases: TGCAGCGCCCCGGGACAAATGAACACTGAAGCTTTCTTT.

The chain joins TRBV7-2 to TRBJ1-3, with D perhaps matching TRBD1 (6 bases). Germline V gene lookup returns CDR1 SGHTA and CDR2 FQGNSA. The CDR3 has 16 amino acids. Trimming removed 5 bases from V and 0 bases from J, with 14 bases in between. CDR3: CASSLTGSASGNTIYF. CDR3 nucleotide sequence: TGTGCCAGCAGCCTAACAGGGTCCGCCTCTGGAAACACCATATATTTT.

The chain recombines TRBV30 with TRBJ2-5; 7 bases align to TRBD2. This CDR3 region has 13 residues. The V and J ends lost 5 bases and 2 bases, in that order; junction bases with no gene match: 5. Germline loops: CDR1 GTSNPN, CDR2 SVGIG (reference sequence). CDR3 bases: TGTGCCTGGGGGACTAACCCACAAGAGACCCAGTACTTC. Its translation is CAWGTNPQETQYF.

The chain links TRBV29-1 to TRBJ2-1, with unresolved D. The germline V gene has CDR1 SQVTM and CDR2 ANQGSEA. This CDR3 is built from 11 residues. Trimming stripped 3 bases from V and 3 bases from J, with 3 bases between. The DNA for the CDR3 is TGCAGCGTTGACAACTACAATGAGCAGTTCTTC. Translated: CSVDNYNEQFF.

This chain connects TRBV4-3 to TRBJ2-4; D may be TRBD2 (7 bases). Germline V gives CDR1 LGHNA, CDR2 YSLEER. Trimming took off 1 base at V and 12 bases at J, with 22 bases between the two ends. The CDR3 consists of 16 residues. The CDR3 region has the DNA TGCGCCAGCAGCCAAGGCAGGGGTGCCGGGGTAGCGGGTCAGTACTTC. It specifies CASSQGRGAGVAGQYF.

The chain combines TRBV6-7 with TRBJ2-4; 12 nucleotides match TRBD2. TRBV6-7 is known as an ORF, though its function is uncertain. Trimming cost V 5 bases and J 0 bases; bases outside gene matches: 20. This CDR3 comprises 22 residues. CDR3 nucleotide sequence: TGTGCCAGCAGTCCTCTAATTGGGACTAGCGGGTATAGCCGTCTAGCCAAAAACATTCAGTACTTC. Translating gives CASSPLIGTSGYSRLAKNIQYF.

The rearrangement links TRBV6-6 to TRBJ1-2; D ambiguous. In germline, CDR1 is MNHNY, CDR2 SVGAGI (reference sequence). Trimming shortened V by 0 bases and J by 0 bases, and 11 bases separated the two germline ends. CDR3 length: 16 amino acids. The chain's CDR3 is CASSYSATVSNYGYTF. The CDR3 DNA sequence: TGTGCCAGCAGTTACTCGGCCACAGTCTCTAACTATGGCTACACCTTC.

This sequence joins TRBV27 and TRBJ2-7; TRBD2 agrees at 10 bases. The V gene end was trimmed by 3 bases and the J gene end by 2 bases; junction bases not matched to a gene: 13. CDR1 is MNHEY and CDR2 is SMNVEV in the germline V gene (reference sequence). There are 18 residues in the CDR3. For the CDR3, the DNA is TGTGCCAGCAGTTTTCTCCGAGGAGGACTAGCGGTTCCCTACGAGCAGTACTTC. Its protein is CASSFLRGGLAVPYEQYF.

This sequence joins TRBV28 and TRBJ2-7; D is ambiguous. Per germline, CDR1 MDHEN and CDR2 SYDVKM. The CDR3 is 13 amino acids. V was shortened by 4 bases and J by 2 bases, with 9 bases between the two germline ends. The CDR3 DNA sequence: TGTGCCAGCAGTTCGAACAGCCCCTACGAGCAGTACTTC. Residues: CASSSNSPYEQYF.

Here the CDR3 reads CASSRKTYNEQFF. CDR3 bases: TGTGCCTCAAGTAGGAAAACGTACAATGAGCAGTTCTTC. V gene TRBV11-3 combines with J gene TRBJ2-1; no reliable D call. Trimming stripped 11 bases from V and 4 bases from J, with 15 bases between. Germline values: CDR1 SGHNT, CDR2 YENEEA. CDR3 length: 13 residues.

With respect to this clone: The sample contains more than one DNA sequence encoding this CDR3. The chain employs TRBV19 and TRBJ2-7; a possible D gene is TRBD2 (6 bases). Trimming took off 3 bases at V and 7 bases at J, with 7 bases between the two ends. Germline-derived CDR1 and CDR2 are LNHDA and SQIVND (reference sequence). The CDR3 loop spans 11 amino acids. This CDR3 reads CASSMRGEQYF. The CDR3 bases are TGTGCCAGTAGTATGCGGGGAGAGCAGTACTTC.

Regarding this clone: The identical CDR3 is also encoded by other nucleotide sequences in the sample. The chain uses TRBV5-1 and TRBJ2-1; TRBD2 agrees at 11 bases. Germline-derived CDR1 and CDR2 are SGHRS and YFSETQ. V gave up 2 bases and J gave up 7 bases; unmatched junction bases: 5. The CDR3 sequence is 15 residues long. The CDR3 loop reads CASSFGLAGLNEQFF. CDR3 in DNA: TGCGCCAGCAGCTTTGGACTAGCGGGCCTGAATGAGCAGTTCTTC.

The chain combines TRBV7-8 with TRBJ2-1; D not certain. V was pared by 7 bases and J by 0 bases, with 7 bases between. The CDR3 sequence is 13 residues long. CDR1 and CDR2 (germline): SGHVS, FQNEAQ. CDR3 loop: CASTLSSYNEQFF. The CDR3 DNA sequence: TGTGCCAGCACCCTATCCTCCTACAATGAGCAGTTCTTC. The full variable domain, with the rest looked up from reference TRBV7-8 and TRBJ2-1, is GAGVSQSPRYKVAKRGQDVALRCDPISGHVSLFWYQQALGQGPEFLTYFQNEAQLDKSGLPSDRFFAERPEGSVSTLKIQRTQQEDSAVYLCASTLSSYNEQFFGPGTRLTVL.

The rearrangement joins TRBV5-1 to TRBJ2-5; D is uncertain. This CDR3 has 14 residues. Germline values: CDR1 SGHRS, CDR2 YFSETQ. The V end was cut by 4 bases, the J end by 1 base, with 11 bases between. DNA for the CDR3: TGCGCCAGCAGCCCCACGACATTCCAAGAGACCCAGTACTTC. As protein: CASSPTTFQETQYF.

The chain couples TRBV6-1 to TRBJ2-7; D uncertain. CDR3 size: 14 residues. Germline V CDR1 and CDR2: MNHNS, SASEGT. The V end was cut by 7 bases, the J end by 4 bases, with 17 bases between. CDR3 nucleotides: TGTGCCAGCACGGTTGAGAGATTCACATACGAGCAGTACTTC. It is translated as CASTVERFTYEQYF.

The V call is TRBV5-1, the J call TRBJ2-5; perhaps TRBD1 as D (5 bases). V dropped 3 bases and J dropped 0 bases, with 21 bases sitting between them. The CDR3 contains 18 residues. The germline CDR1 and CDR2 sequences are SGHRS and YFSETQ. In DNA, the CDR3 is TGCGCCAGCAGCTCGAACCTCGACAGACAATTGTACCAAGAGACCCAGTACTTC. Translated, it gives CASSSNLDRQLYQETQYF.

This clone was seen just once. V usage is TRBV7-3 and J usage is TRBJ2-1, with 12 bases that match TRBD2. Trimming cost V 4 bases and J 8 bases; bases outside gene matches: 6. Germline CDR1 and CDR2: SGHTA and FQGTGA. The CDR3 is 15 residues long. As DNA, the CDR3 is TGTGCCAGCAGCTCGACTAGCGGGAGTTTCCATGAGCAGTTCTTC. It is translated as CASSSTSGSFHEQFF.

The V gene is TRBV30, the J gene TRBJ2-3, with no clear D. Looked up from germline, CDR1 is GTSNPN and CDR2 is SVGIG (reference sequence). V shed 7 bases and J shed 1 base, with 12 bases lying between them. The CDR3 extends over 13 amino acids. The CDR3: CAYRFKGTDTQYF. In DNA, the CDR3 is TGTGCCTATCGCTTTAAAGGCACAGATACGCAGTATTTT.

There are a few counts of this clone. V is TRBV4-1 and J is TRBJ1-5; D call uncertain. The V gene's germline CDR1 is MGHRA and CDR2 YSYEKL. V shed 3 bases and J shed 7 bases, with 13 bases lying between them. CDR3 length: 14 amino acids. The CDR3 DNA is TGCGCCAGCAGCCACCTCGGGCTTGGGCAGCCCCAGCATTTT. This translates into CASSHLGLGQPQHF.

This chain joins TRBV27 and TRBJ1-1; no firm D call. Looked up from germline, CDR1 is MNHEY and CDR2 is SMNVEV (reference sequence). V dropped 5 bases and J dropped 1 base, with 8 bases sitting between them. The CDR3 sequence is 13 residues long. The CDR3 protein is CASSRSGNTEAFF. The CDR3 nucleotides are TGTGCCAGCAGTCGATCGGGGAACACTGAAGCTTTCTTT.

This clone showed up just once. CDR3 coding DNA: TGTGCCAGCAGCTCACCTCTACAGGGCAGCACAGATACGCAGTATTTT. Translation: CASSSPLQGSTDTQYF. The chain has TRBV11-2 and TRBJ2-3, with D perhaps matching TRBD1 (6 bases). The germline V and J ends were trimmed by 4 bases and 0 bases, with 14 bases remaining between them. The V gene's germline CDR1 is SGHAT and CDR2 FQNNGV. The CDR3 loop spans 16 amino acids.

Comment on this clone: At one boundary the junction diverges from the germline segment, which might be a read error. This chain uses TRBV30 with TRBJ1-1; D remains ambiguous. The CDR3 extends over 17 amino acids. The germline V gene has CDR1 GTSNPN and CDR2 SVGIG (reference sequence). For the CDR3, the DNA is TGTACCTGGAAAGAATCCCCGACAAGGGCCGCGAACACTGAAGCTTTCTTT. Translated, it gives CTWKESPTRAANTEAFF. The variable domain in full, completed from reference TRBV30 and TRBJ1-1, reads SQTIHQWPATLVQPVGSPLSLECTVEGTSNPNLYWYRQAAGRGLQLLFYSVGIGQISSEVPQNLSASRPQDRQFILSSKKLLLSDSGFYLCTWKESPTRAANTEAFFGQGTRLTVV.